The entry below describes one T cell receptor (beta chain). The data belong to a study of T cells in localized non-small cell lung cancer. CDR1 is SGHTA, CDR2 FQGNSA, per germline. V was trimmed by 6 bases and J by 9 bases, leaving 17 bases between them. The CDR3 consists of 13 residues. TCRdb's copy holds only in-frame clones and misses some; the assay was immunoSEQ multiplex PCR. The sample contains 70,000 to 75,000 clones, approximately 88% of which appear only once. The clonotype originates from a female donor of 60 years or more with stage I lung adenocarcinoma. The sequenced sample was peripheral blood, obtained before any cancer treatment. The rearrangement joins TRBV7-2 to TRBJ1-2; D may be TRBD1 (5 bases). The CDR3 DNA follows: TGTGCCAGCAGTCCGGGGGTCCAGAACAGCTACACCTTC. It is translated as CASSPGVQNSYTF.